Shown below are 32 T cell receptor beta chains from a single sample sequenced in a study of T cells after yellow fever vaccination. TCRdb used MiXCR to reprocess the 5' RACE reads, holding one entry per CDR3 protein. The data contain 300,000 to 350,000 distinct CDR3 sequences, approximately 4% of them singletons. The material sequenced was PBMCs, taken 5 days after the yellow fever booster vaccination. Every receptor here comes from a man aged 18 to 35 who received the YFV17D yellow fever vaccine.

The V call is TRBV7-9, the J call TRBJ2-2; 8 bases match TRBD1. The length of the CDR3 is 13 residues. In germline, CDR1 is SEHNR, CDR2 FQNEAQ (reference sequence). The trim removed 11 bases at V and 6 bases at J, leaving 8 bases unmatched. The CDR3 coding sequence is TGTGCCGGAGGCCACAGGGGGTCCGGGGAGCTGTTTTTT. Its translation is CAGGHRGSGELFF.

This chain links TRBV10-3 with TRBJ1-3; a weak D match, TRBD1 (6 bases). V was shortened by 3 bases and J by 0 bases, with 15 bases between the two germline ends. The CDR3 spans 17 residues. Germline V CDR1 and CDR2: ENHRY, SYGVKD. The CDR3 DNA sequence: TGTGCCATCAGTGATTGGGACCGGGGGGCCTCTGGAAACACCATATATTTT. The encoded protein is CAISDWDRGASGNTIYF.

CDR3 nucleotide sequence: TGTGCCAGCAGCGTATTCTATTTCCGTCGGGATGGCTACACCTTC. Encoded protein: CASSVFYFRRDGYTF. The chain couples TRBV9 to TRBJ1-2, with unresolved D. Looked up from germline, CDR1 is SGDLS and CDR2 is YYNGEE. The germline V and J ends were trimmed by 1 base and 6 bases, with 16 bases remaining between them. The CDR3 is 15 amino acids.

The rearrangement joins TRBV28 to TRBJ2-7; 10 bases line up with TRBD1. With 6 bases clipped from V and 4 bases from J, the junction kept 9 bases outside the gene matches. Germline CDR1 MDHEN, CDR2 SYDVKM. The CDR3 extends over 15 amino acids. For the CDR3, the DNA is TGTGCCAGCAGCCCCGGGACAGGGGCTGTTTACGAGCAGTACGTC. This sequence encodes CASSPGTGAVYEQYV.

This clonotype has just a few counts. The chain joins TRBV7-9 to TRBJ2-3, with TRBD2 identical over 11 bases. Germline CDR1 SEHNR, CDR2 FQNEAQ (reference sequence). The CDR3 runs to 15 residues. J lost 6 bases, V lost 1 base, and 3 bases had no gene match. The CDR3 loop reads CASSLVSSGGDTQYF. CDR3 nucleotide sequence: TGTGCCAGCAGCTTAGTCTCTAGCGGGGGGGATACGCAGTATTTT.

This clonotype was detected only a few times. The CDR3 DNA is TGTGCCAGCAGCCCCGGACAGGCGCCCGAAAAACTGTTTTTT. Translated: CASSPGQAPEKLFF. The chain is built from TRBV7-2 and TRBJ1-4; 7 nucleotides line up with TRBD1. Losses at the gene ends were 5 bases for V and 8 bases for J; bases not matched to a gene: 8. From germline, CDR1 is SGHTA and CDR2 FQGNSA. This CDR3 has 14 amino acids.

This clonotype was detected many times. The chain couples TRBV20-1 to TRBJ2-1, with TRBD1 matching 8 bases. Trimming at V came to 0 bases and at J to 9 bases, leaving 10 bases not matched to a gene. This CDR3 is built from 15 residues. Germline CDR1 reads DFQATT; CDR2 reads SNEGSKA (reference sequence). CDR3 amino acids: CSARDRRTGYTEQFF. The CDR3 bases are TGCAGTGCTAGAGATCGTAGGACAGGGTATACTGAGCAGTTCTTC.

This clonotype was seen ten or more times. V usage is TRBV10-2 and J usage is TRBJ2-5, with a weak D call TRBD2 (6 bases). The CDR3 contains 13 residues. Trimming pared 8 bases from V and 2 bases from J, leaving 12 bases between. Germline V gene data show CDR1 as WSHSY and CDR2 as SAAADI. DNA of the CDR3: TGCGCCAGCGGAAGGGGACTGCAAGAGACCCAGTACTTC. This translates into CASGRGLQETQYF.

This clonotype appeared many times. The V call is TRBV7-9, the J call TRBJ1-1; no reliable D call. CDR1 and CDR2 from the germline V gene are SEHNR and FQNEAQ (reference sequence). This CDR3 contains 13 residues. Trimming took off 3 bases at V and 5 bases at J, with 10 bases between the two ends. The CDR3, as DNA: TGTGCCAGCAGCTTCCGCAGAGGGACTGAAGCTTTCTTT. As protein: CASSFRRGTEAFF.

The V gene is TRBV29-1, the J gene TRBJ1-1, with D uncertain. The CDR3 spans 13 residues. The ends were cut back, 1 base at V and 7 bases at J, with 13 bases in the middle. Germline V gives CDR1 SQVTM, CDR2 ANQGSEA. This chain's CDR3 is CSVEVGNVLEAFF. As DNA, the CDR3 is TGCAGCGTTGAAGTTGGAAACGTCCTTGAAGCTTTCTTT.

This chain uses TRBV20-1 with TRBJ2-1; D may be TRBD1 or TRBD2 (5 bases each). The CDR3 runs 15 residues. Looked up from germline, CDR1 is DFQATT and CDR2 is SNEGSKA (reference sequence). V gave up 5 bases and J gave up 3 bases, with 17 bases separating them. This chain's CDR3 is CSACRGDPNYNEQFF. Written as DNA, the CDR3 is TGCAGTGCTTGTAGGGGAGATCCGAACTACAATGAGCAGTTCTTC.

This clonotype occurred many times. The chain joins TRBV7-2 to TRBJ2-2; the D is unclear. Germline-derived CDR1 and CDR2 are SGHTA and FQGNSA. Deletions cut 5 bases from V and 4 bases from J, with 14 bases between. The CDR3 totals 15 residues. CDR3 coding DNA: TGTGCCAGCAGCCCCGGCCCTCGACGCACCGGGGAGCTGTTTTTT. Translating gives CASSPGPRRTGELFF.

This chain links TRBV10-1 with TRBJ2-1; 9 bases line up with TRBD1. V was pared by 3 bases and J by 5 bases, with 5 bases of the junction left unmatched. Germline loops: CDR1 WNHNN, CDR2 SYGVQD (reference sequence). The CDR3 extends over 15 amino acids. The CDR3: CASSDGQGHDNEQFF. The CDR3 DNA reads as TGCGCCAGCAGTGACGGACAGGGGCACGACAATGAGCAGTTCTTC.

This clonotype was seen at least ten times. The DNA of the CDR3 is TGCGCCAGCAGCGCACAGGGGCTAGCGGGGTTCGCGAACACCGGGGAGCTGTTTTTT. Amino acid sequence: CASSAQGLAGFANTGELFF. The V and J genes are TRBV5-1 and TRBJ2-2, with 9 bases matching TRBD2. CDR3 length equals 19 residues. Germline lookup yields CDR1 SGHRS and CDR2 YFSETQ. V gave up 4 bases and J gave up 0 bases; unmatched junction bases: 13.

This clonotype showed up many times. This rearrangement joins TRBV10-3 to TRBJ2-5; no clear D gene. This CDR3 has 14 residues. Deletions cut 6 bases from V and 5 bases from J, with 16 bases between. Germline CDR1 ENHRY, CDR2 SYGVKD. CDR3 loop: CAIRAAHPQETQYF. Written as DNA, the CDR3 is TGTGCCATCAGGGCAGCTCATCCGCAGGAGACCCAGTACTTC.

This clonotype came up many times. The chain joins TRBV6-1 to TRBJ1-1; tentatively, D is TRBD1 (5 bases). This CDR3 is built from 12 residues. Trimming took off 7 bases at V and 4 bases at J, with 10 bases between the two ends. CDR1 and CDR2 from the germline V gene are MNHNS and SASEGT. The chain's CDR3 is CASTRGATEAFF. Written as DNA, the CDR3 is TGTGCCAGCACCCGAGGGGCCACTGAAGCTTTCTTT.

This clonotype was observed a handful of times. This chain uses TRBV24-1 with TRBJ2-1; possibly TRBD1 for D (5 bases). V was shortened by 5 bases and J by 9 bases, with 19 bases between the two germline ends. From germline, CDR1 is KGHDR and CDR2 SFDVKD. There are 15 residues in the CDR3. CDR3 loop: CATSVGQGIFTEQFF. The CDR3 nucleotides read TGTGCCACCAGTGTGGGCCAGGGTATTTTCACTGAGCAGTTCTTC.

Points on this clonotype: This CDR3 is missing its conserved last phenylalanine or tryptophan, likely due to a read error. The rearrangement uses TRBV2 and TRBJ1-2; D remains ambiguous. The germline CDR1 and CDR2 sequences are SNHLY and FYNNEI. The CDR3 is made up of 13 amino acids. V was clipped by 4 bases and J by 0 bases, with 6 bases between them. The CDR3 DNA sequence: TGTGCCAGCAGTGGAGAGGCTAACTATGGCTACACCCTC. It encodes CASSGEANYGYTL.

The CDR3 loop reads CASSLESSGYGYTF. CDR3 in DNA: TGCGCCAGCAGCTTGGAATCCTCGGGATATGGCTACACCTTC. The chain uses TRBV5-1 and TRBJ1-2; D gene uncertain. The CDR3 loop spans 14 amino acids. V was trimmed by 0 bases and J by 5 bases, leaving 11 bases between them. CDR1 is SGHRS, CDR2 YFSETQ, per germline.

J is TRBJ2-3 and V is TRBV10-3; the D is unclear. CDR1 and CDR2 from the germline V gene are ENHRY and SYGVKD. The CDR3 covers 17 residues. The germline V and J ends were trimmed by 4 bases and 1 base, with 18 bases remaining between them. The CDR3 loop is CAISAVPGSSGTDTQYF. CDR3 in DNA: TGTGCCATCAGTGCGGTTCCAGGTTCGAGTGGCACAGATACGCAGTATTTT.

The chain recombines TRBV5-4 with TRBJ1-1; no definite D call. Trimming removed 4 bases from V and 3 bases from J, with 13 bases in between. From germline, CDR1 is SGHNT and CDR2 YYREEE (reference sequence). This CDR3 region has 14 residues. In DNA, the CDR3 is TGTGCCAGCAGCGAACACCTGAAGGACACTGAAGCTTTCTTT. Residues: CASSEHLKDTEAFF. Variable domain in full (rest from reference TRBV5-4 and TRBJ1-1): ETGVTQSPTHLIKTRGQQVTLRCSSQSGHNTVSWYQQALGQGPQFIFQYYREEENGRGNFPPRFSGLQFPNYSSELNVNALELDDSALYLCASSEHLKDTEAFFGQGTRLTVV.

This clonotype was recorded at least ten times. V is TRBV7-8 and J is TRBJ2-7; D remains unclear. The CDR3 is 12 amino acids. Germline values: CDR1 SGHVS, CDR2 FQNEAQ. The germline V and J ends were trimmed by 5 bases and 6 bases, with 11 bases remaining between them. CDR3 DNA sequence: TGTGCCAGCAGCCCTCCCCGCGTCGAGCAGTACTTC. Amino acids: CASSPPRVEQYF. Drawing the rest from reference TRBV7-8 and TRBJ2-7, the complete variable domain is GAGVSQSPRYKVAKRGQDVALRCDPISGHVSLFWYQQALGQGPEFLTYFQNEAQLDKSGLPSDRFFAERPEGSVSTLKIQRTQQEDSAVYLCASSPPRVEQYFGPGTRLTVT.

The chain combines TRBV27 with TRBJ2-2; D unresolved. The germline gives CDR1 MNHEY, CDR2 SMNVEV (reference sequence). This CDR3 is built from 13 residues. The germline V and J ends were trimmed by 2 bases and 7 bases, with 8 bases remaining between them. The CDR3 DNA follows: TGTGCCAGCAGTTTAAAGTTCTACGGGGAGCTGTTTTTT. It translates to CASSLKFYGELFF.

A few counts support this clonotype. The J gene is TRBJ1-2, the V gene TRBV18; tentatively, D is TRBD1 (5 bases). The CDR3 is 14 residues long. Germline V gene sequence: CDR1 KGHSH, CDR2 LQKENI. Trimming stripped 0 bases from V and 3 bases from J, with 8 bases between. The CDR3 spells CASSPPWGDYGYTF. CDR3 nucleotide sequence: TGTGCCAGCTCACCACCGTGGGGGGACTATGGCTACACCTTC. Full variable domain (rest looked up from reference TRBV18 and TRBJ1-2): NAGVMQNPRHLVRRRGQEARLRCSPMKGHSHVYWYRQLPEEGLKFMVYLQKENIIDESGMPKERFSAEFPKEGPSILRIQQVVRGDSAAYFCASSPPWGDYGYTFGSGTRLTVV.

In its sample, this clonotype was seen a few times. This chain links TRBV7-2 with TRBJ2-1; perhaps TRBD2 as D (6 bases). The CDR3 runs 14 residues. V was cut by 8 bases and J by 8 bases, with 19 bases left in between. Germline V gene data show CDR1 as SGHTA and CDR2 as FQGNSA. The CDR3 is CASVPVRDSHEQFF. In nucleotides, the CDR3 is TGTGCCAGCGTCCCGGTCAGGGACTCTCATGAGCAGTTCTTC.

This clonotype came up many times. The chain combines TRBV5-1 with TRBJ2-3; a weak D match, TRBD1 (6 bases). Looked up from germline, CDR1 is SGHRS and CDR2 is YFSETQ. The CDR3 is 15 amino acids. V shed 0 bases and J shed 4 bases, with 12 bases lying between them. CDR3 nucleotide sequence: TGCGCCAGCAGCTTGGAGGGACAACACGCAGATACGCAGTATTTT. This sequence encodes CASSLEGQHADTQYF. Based on the CDR3 plus reference TRBV5-1 and TRBJ2-3, the full variable domain is KAGVTQTPRYLIKTRGQQVTLSCSPISGHRSVSWYQQTPGQGLQFLFEYFSETQRNKGNFPGRFSGRQFSNSRSEMNVSTLELGDSALYLCASSLEGQHADTQYFGPGTRLTVL.

This chain uses TRBV20-1 with TRBJ2-5; TRBD2 matches 7 bases. This CDR3 region has 12 residues. V was pared by 6 bases and J by 5 bases, with 6 bases of the junction left unmatched. Germline V gene data show CDR1 as DFQATT and CDR2 as SNEGSKA (reference sequence). CDR3 sequence reads: CSAIAGQETQYF. DNA for the CDR3: TGCAGTGCCATAGCGGGTCAGGAGACCCAGTACTTC.

The rearrangement joins TRBV5-1 to TRBJ2-2, with 7 bases fitting TRBD1. Germline V gene sequence: CDR1 SGHRS, CDR2 YFSETQ. The CDR3 is 16 amino acids. The V and J ends lost 1 base and 5 bases, in that order; junction bases with no gene match: 8. CDR3: CASSLRGQLNTGELFF. The CDR3 nucleotides read TGCGCCAGCAGCTTGAGGGGACAGCTCAATACCGGGGAGCTGTTTTTT.

This clonotype was observed a few times. The rearrangement uses TRBV5-5 and TRBJ1-4; the D gene is possibly TRBD1 (6 bases). From germline, CDR1 is SGHKS and CDR2 YYEKEE (reference sequence). Deletions cut 4 bases from V and 0 bases from J, with 10 bases between. This CDR3 region has 15 residues. In nucleotides, the CDR3 is TGTGCCAGCAGCCCTAGGACAGCAACTAATGAAAAACTGTTTTTT. Protein product: CASSPRTATNEKLFF.

This clonotype was recorded a few times. The J gene is TRBJ1-1, the V gene TRBV7-9; D unresolved. CDR3 length: 14 amino acids. V was clipped by 5 bases and J by 3 bases, with 13 bases between them. Per germline, CDR1 SEHNR and CDR2 FQNEAQ (reference sequence). The chain's CDR3 is CASSATPRDTEAFF. CDR3 sequence (DNA): TGTGCCAGCAGCGCGACCCCAAGAGACACTGAAGCTTTCTTT.

This clonotype was seen ten or more times. This rearrangement joins TRBV6-5 to TRBJ1-1; 8 bases map to TRBD1. Germline assignment: CDR1 MNHEY and CDR2 SVGAGI. With V trimmed by 5 bases and J by 3 bases, 11 bases remained unmatched. The CDR3 runs to 16 residues. As DNA, the CDR3 is TGTGCCAGCAGTAAGACAGGGGCCGCCAAAGACACTGAAGCTTTCTTT. This encodes CASSKTGAAKDTEAFF.

In its sample, this clonotype was seen a few times. The chain links TRBV7-2 to TRBJ2-1, with TRBD1 as a possible D gene (6 bases). CDR3 length: 17 residues. Germline-derived CDR1 and CDR2 are SGHTA and FQGNSA. The V gene lost 2 bases and the J gene lost 0 bases, with 14 bases spanning the gap. CDR3 DNA sequence: TGTGCCAGCAGCTTAAGCTCCAGGGGTGGCTCCTACAATGAGCAGTTCTTC. Protein: CASSLSSRGGSYNEQFF.